This T cell receptor (beta chain) appears in the sequencing data of a study of follicular helper T cells after annual influenza vaccination. Findings and caveats of the study: Only roughly 9-23% of analyzed cells yielded productive TCRB sequences.

Sequenced by immunoSEQ multiplex PCR; TCRdb stores in-frame clones only, minus some. The sample holds some 9,000 clones; about 80% are singletons and the top ten take over 3%. Trimming shortened V by 0 bases and J by 8 bases, and 9 bases separated the two germline ends. Germline V lookup: CDR1 LGHNA, CDR2 YNFKEQ. The CDR3 runs 13 residues. About this clone: The antigen is undetermined.

The time point denotes: 2014-2015 season, pre-vaccination. Donors were community-dwelling with no influenza vaccine in the prior 6 months. The V call is TRBV4-2, the J call TRBJ2-3; D remains ambiguous. The source of this sequence is an adult who received the influenza vaccine. The sequenced sample was CXCR5+ CD38- circulating T follicular helper cells from blood, obtained on the day of influenza vaccination. Stated subset: circulating Tfh, non-naive CD4+CXCR5+PD-1+ (ICOS+CD38+ or ICOS-CD38-). In DNA, the CDR3 is TGTGCCAGCAGCCAAGATCATATGGGTACGCAGTATTTT. This translates into CASSQDHMGTQYF.